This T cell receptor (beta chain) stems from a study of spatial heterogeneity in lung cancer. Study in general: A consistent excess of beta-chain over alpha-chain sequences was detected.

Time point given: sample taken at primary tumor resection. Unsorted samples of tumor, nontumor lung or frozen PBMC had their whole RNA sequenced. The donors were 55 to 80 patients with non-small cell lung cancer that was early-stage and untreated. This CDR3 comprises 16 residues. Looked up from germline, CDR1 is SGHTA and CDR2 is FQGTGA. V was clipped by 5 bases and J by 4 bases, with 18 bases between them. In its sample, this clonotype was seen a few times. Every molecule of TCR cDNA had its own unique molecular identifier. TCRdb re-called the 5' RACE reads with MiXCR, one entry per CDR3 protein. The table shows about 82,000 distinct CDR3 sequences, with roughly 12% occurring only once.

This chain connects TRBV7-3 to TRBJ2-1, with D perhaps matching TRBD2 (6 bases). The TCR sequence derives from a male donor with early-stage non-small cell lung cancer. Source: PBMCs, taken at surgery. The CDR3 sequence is CASSVQPSASYNEQFF. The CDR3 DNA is TGTGCCAGCAGCGTACAGCCTAGCGCCTCATACAATGAGCAGTTCTTC.